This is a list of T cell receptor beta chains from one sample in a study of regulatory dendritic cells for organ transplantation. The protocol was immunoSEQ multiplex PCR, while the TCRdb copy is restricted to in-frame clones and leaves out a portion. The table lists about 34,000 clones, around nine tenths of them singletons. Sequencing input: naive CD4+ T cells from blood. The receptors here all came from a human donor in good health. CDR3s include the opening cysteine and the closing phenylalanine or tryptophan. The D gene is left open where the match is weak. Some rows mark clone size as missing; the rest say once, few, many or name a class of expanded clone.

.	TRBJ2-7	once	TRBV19	CASSMGGSLSYEQYF	TGTGCCAGTAGTATGGGCGGGTCCTTATCCTACGAGCAGTACTTC
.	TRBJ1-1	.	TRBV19	CASSIDARGLDTEAFF	TGTGCCAGTAGTATAGATGCCCGGGGGCTGGACACTGAAGCTTTCTTT
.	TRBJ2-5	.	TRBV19	CASSIRFQKETQYF	TGTGCCAGTAGTATTCGGTTCCAGAAAGAGACCCAGTACTTC
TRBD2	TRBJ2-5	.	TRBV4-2	CASSQDLRTSGSKETQYF	TGTGCCAGCAGCCAAGATCTCCGGACTAGCGGGAGTAAAGAGACCCAGTACTTC
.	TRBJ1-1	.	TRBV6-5	CASTYGVNTEAFF	TGTGCCAGCACTTACGGGGTGAACACTGAAGCTTTCTTT
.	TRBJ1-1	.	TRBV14	CAGSQEGNTEAFF	TGTGCCGGCAGCCAAGAGGGAAACACTGAAGCTTTCTTT
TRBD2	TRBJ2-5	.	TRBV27	CASSRRGVEGTQYF	TGTGCCAGCAGCCGACGGGGGGTTGAGGGGACCCAGTACTTC
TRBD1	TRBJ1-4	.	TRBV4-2	CASSPGTVNNEKLFF	TGTGCCAGCAGCCCTGGGACAGTGAATAATGAAAAACTGTTTTTT
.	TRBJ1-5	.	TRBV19	CASSIPIGGGQPQHF	TGTGCCAGTAGTATTCCGATAGGGGGAGGTCAGCCCCAGCATTTT
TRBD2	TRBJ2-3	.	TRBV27	CASSLRGLWRGGTDTQYF	TGTGCCAGCAGTTTAAGGGGCCTCTGGCGGGGGGGCACAGATACGCAGTATTTT
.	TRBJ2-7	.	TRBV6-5	CASSLEYYEQYF	TGTGCCAGCAGTCTTGAATACTACGAGCAGTACTTC
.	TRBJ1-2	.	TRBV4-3	CASSRELGAGLYGYTF	TGCGCCAGCAGCCGTGAATTGGGTGCAGGACTCTATGGCTACACCTTC
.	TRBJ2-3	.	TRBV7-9	CASSFWGSSTDTQYF	TGTGCCAGCAGCTTCTGGGGCTCGAGCACAGATACGCAGTATTTT
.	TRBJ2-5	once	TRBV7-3	CASSLGPGTRTQYF	TGTGCCAGCAGCTTAGGCCCGGGGACACGGACCCAGTACTTC
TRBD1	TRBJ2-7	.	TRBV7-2	CASSPPGQGIYEQYF	TGTGCCAGCAGCCCGCCGGGACAGGGCATCTACGAGCAGTACTTC
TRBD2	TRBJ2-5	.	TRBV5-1	CASSLLAGEETQYF	TGCGCCAGCAGCTTATTAGCGGGAGAGGAGACCCAGTACTTC
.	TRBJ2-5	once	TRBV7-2	CASSLGFWQSAQYF	TGTGCCAGCAGCTTAGGTTTTTGGCAGTCCGCGCAGTACTTC
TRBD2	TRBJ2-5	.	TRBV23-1	CASSQSMTSGLQETQYF	TGCGCCAGCAGTCAATCGATGACTAGCGGTCTACAAGAGACCCAGTACTTC
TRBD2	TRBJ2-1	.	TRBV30	CAWSVPSGLAGVEQFF	TGTGCCTGGAGTGTACCGTCGGGACTAGCGGGAGTAGAGCAGTTCTTC
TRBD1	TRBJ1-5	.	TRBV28	CASNTGGNQPQHF	TGTGCCAGCAATACAGGGGGTAATCAGCCCCAGCATTTT
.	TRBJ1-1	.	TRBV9	CASSVGPDPEAFF	TGTGCCAGCAGCGTAGGGCCCGACCCCGAAGCTTTCTTT
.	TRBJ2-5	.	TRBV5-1	CASSLQETQYF	TGCGCCAGCAGCCTACAAGAGACCCAGTACTTC
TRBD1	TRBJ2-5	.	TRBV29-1	CSVGDRVQETQYF	TGCAGCGTTGGGGACAGGGTCCAAGAGACCCAGTACTTC
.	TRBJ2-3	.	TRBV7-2	CASSLERIEDTQYF	TGTGCCAGCAGCTTAGAAAGGATCGAAGATACGCAGTATTTT
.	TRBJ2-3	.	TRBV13	CASSLARRAPDIPTDTQYF	TGTGCCAGCAGCTTAGCAAGACGGGCCCCCGATATCCCCACAGATACGCAGTATTTT
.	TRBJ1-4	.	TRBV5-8	CASSLSVGRSIEKLFF	TGTGCCAGCAGCTTGAGTGTGGGGCGATCGATTGAAAAACTGTTTTTT
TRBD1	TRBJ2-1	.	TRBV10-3	CAISASQGMQFF	TGTGCCATCAGTGCGTCACAGGGGATGCAGTTCTTC
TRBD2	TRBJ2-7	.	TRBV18	CASSELAGGQYEQYF	TGTGCCAGCTCAGAACTAGCGGGAGGGCAGTACGAGCAGTACTTC
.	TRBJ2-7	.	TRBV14	CASSQDRWEIYEQYF	TGTGCCAGCAGCCAAGATCGGTGGGAAATCTACGAGCAGTACTTC
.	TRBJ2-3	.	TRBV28	CASSSQIDGSTDTQYF	TGTGCCAGCAGTTCCCAAATAGACGGTAGCACAGATACGCAGTATTTT
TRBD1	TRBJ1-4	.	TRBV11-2	CASSFRGQGRYEKLFF	TGTGCCAGCAGCTTTCGCGGACAGGGGCGGTATGAAAAACTGTTTTTT
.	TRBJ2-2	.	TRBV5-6	CASSLVLSLNTGELFF	TGTGCCAGCAGCTTGGTTTTGTCACTGAACACCGGGGAGCTGTTTTTT
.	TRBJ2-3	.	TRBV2	CASSEIQVLRDTQYF	TGTGCCAGCAGTGAAATTCAGGTTCTGAGAGATACGCAGTATTTT
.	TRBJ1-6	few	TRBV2	CASSEQMTSPLHF	TGTGCCAGCAGTGAGCAAATGACCTCACCCCTCCACTTT
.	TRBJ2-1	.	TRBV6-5	CASSYGSMYNEQFF	TGTGCCAGCAGTTACGGGAGTATGTACAATGAGCAGTTCTTC
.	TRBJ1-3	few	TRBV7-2	CASSSLWSSTGNTIYF	TGTGCCAGCAGCTCCCTCTGGAGCTCGACTGGAAACACCATATATTTT
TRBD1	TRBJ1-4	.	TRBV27	CASSSQGALVTKLFF	TGTGCCAGCAGTTCACAGGGGGCACTGGTCACAAAACTGTTTTTT
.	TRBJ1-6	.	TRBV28	CASSLSPGWGSPLHF	TGTGCCAGCAGTTTATCGCCAGGGTGGGGATCACCCCTCCACTTT
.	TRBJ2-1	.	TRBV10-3	CAISEWKGRINEQFF	TGTGCCATCAGTGAGTGGAAAGGAAGAATCAATGAGCAGTTCTTC